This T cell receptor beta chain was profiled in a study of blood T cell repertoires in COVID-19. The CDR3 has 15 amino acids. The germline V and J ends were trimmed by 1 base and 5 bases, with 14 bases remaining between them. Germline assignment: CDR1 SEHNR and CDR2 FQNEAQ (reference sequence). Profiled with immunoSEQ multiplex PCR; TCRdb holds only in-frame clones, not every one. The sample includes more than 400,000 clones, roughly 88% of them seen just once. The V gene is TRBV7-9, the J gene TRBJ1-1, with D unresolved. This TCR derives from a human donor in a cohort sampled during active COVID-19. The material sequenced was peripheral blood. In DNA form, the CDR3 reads TGTGCCAGCAGCTTAGGGGAGGGCCGGGGAACTGAAGCTTTCTTT. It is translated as CASSLGEGRGTEAFF. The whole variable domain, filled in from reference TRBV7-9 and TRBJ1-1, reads DTGVSQNPRHKITKRGQNVTFRCDPISEHNRLYWYRQTLGQGPEFLTYFQNEAQLEKSRLLSDRFSAERPKGSFSTLEIQRTEQGDSAMYLCASSLGEGRGTEAFFGQGTRLTVV.